This TCR beta chain was identified during a study of early T cells in non-severe SARS-CoV-2 infection (dated by TCRdb to the early 2020s). Study-level background: Bulk RNA from unsorted whole blood was used for TCR sequencing, so alpha and beta chains could not be paired.

Libraries were constructed by 5' RACE. Reads for this sample came from a NextSeq 500. To correct for sequencing error and PCR bias, the TCR library protocol tagged individual cDNA molecules with unique molecular identifiers. TCR alpha and beta chains were both sequenced, and the abundances of alpha and beta sequences in each sample were closely correlated with each other. The study's processing was this. Decombinator V4 was used to annotate TCR sequences for V gene, J gene and CDR3. TCRs were defined as expanded if a significant change between any two time points was detected under a Poisson model with p below 0.0001. Abundances of TCRs were expressed as counts per million after normalisation to the total number of TCRs sequenced in each sample. MAIT TCRs were defined by TRAV1-2 paired with TRAJ12, TRAJ20 or TRAJ33, and iNKT TCRs by TRAV10 paired with TRAJ18. VDJdb, accessed 1 November 2021, was searched for CMV, EBV and SARS-CoV-2 annotated TCRs, with TCRs annotated for multiple antigens excluded. TCRdb's own reprocessing of the public reads used fastp at Q25 and MiXCR and kept productive beta chains. All rows with the same CDR3 protein become a single entry with the most common DNA and genes. These V and J calls rely on TCRdb rather than the paper's analysis. This sample lists about 90,000 distinct CDR3 sequences; around 12% were detected once. The top ten hold 4.4% of the sample.

In the case of this clonotype: Its antigen is not yet known. No much larger clone exists at a distance of one base, and base qualities are not known.

The study was a case-control design nested within a healthcare worker cohort in London, UK, with weekly nasopharyngeal swab PCR tests and blood sampling. Healthcare workers were enrolled in the week of the UK lockdown, from 23 to 31 March 2020, and were followed every week for up to roughly 16 weeks. Study-wide conclusions, independent of this receptor: VDJdb matching was skewed toward anti-spike CD8 responses, so virus-specific expansions were likely underestimated and private and CD4 specificities were missed.

From the germline V gene (reference sequence), CDR1 is DFQATT and CDR2 is SNEGSKA. For this chain, trimming is 3 bases at the V end and 4 bases at the J end, and the number of junction bases without a gene match is 5. The CDR3 starts with the cysteine, ends with the phenylalanine, and has 16 residues. Only the CDR3 part of the read is kept: 48 bases, read in frame from the first base. The sequencing used whole blood, collected at baseline. The sequence was obtained from an adult who was a healthcare worker with PCR-confirmed SARS-CoV-2 infection or an uninfected control (not recorded which). The V and J segments used are TRBV20-1 and TRBJ2-1; 14 of the junction bases match TRBD2. The CDR3 region reads CSASGLAGGGYNEQFF. In nucleotides, the sequence is TGCAGTGCTAGCGGACTAGCGGGAGGAGGGTACAATGAGCAGTTCTTC.